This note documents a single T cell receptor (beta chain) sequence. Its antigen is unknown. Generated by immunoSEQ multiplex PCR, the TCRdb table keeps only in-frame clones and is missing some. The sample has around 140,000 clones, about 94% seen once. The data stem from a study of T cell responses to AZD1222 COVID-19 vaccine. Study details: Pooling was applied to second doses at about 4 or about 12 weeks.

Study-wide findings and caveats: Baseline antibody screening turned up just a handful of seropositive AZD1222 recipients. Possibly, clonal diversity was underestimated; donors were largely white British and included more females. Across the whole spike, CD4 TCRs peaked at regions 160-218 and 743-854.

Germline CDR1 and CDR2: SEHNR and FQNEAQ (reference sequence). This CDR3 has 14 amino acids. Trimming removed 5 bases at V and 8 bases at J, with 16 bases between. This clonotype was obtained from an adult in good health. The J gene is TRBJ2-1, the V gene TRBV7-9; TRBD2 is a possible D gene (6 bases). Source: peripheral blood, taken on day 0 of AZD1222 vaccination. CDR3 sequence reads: CASSARELKDEQFF. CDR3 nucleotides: TGTGCCAGCAGCGCTCGGGAGTTAAAAGATGAGCAGTTCTTC. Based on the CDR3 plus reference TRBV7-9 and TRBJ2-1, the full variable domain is DTGVSQNPRHKITKRGQNVTFRCDPISEHNRLYWYRQTLGQGPEFLTYFQNEAQLEKSRLLSDRFSAERPKGSFSTLEIQRTEQGDSAMYLCASSARELKDEQFFGPGTRLTVL.